A single T cell receptor beta chain is shown here with its context. The data derive from a study of T cell responses to AZD1222 COVID-19 vaccine. Deletions cut 3 bases from V and 6 bases from J, with 17 bases between. The CDR3 sequence is 15 residues long. CDR1 LGHDT and CDR2 YNNKEL come from the germline V gene (reference sequence). Profiling relied on immunoSEQ multiplex PCR, and the TCRdb table lists in-frame clones only, not all of them. The sample comprises about 120,000 clones, approximately 93% of which are singletons, and more than 2.5% rests with the top ten. The V call is TRBV3-1 (or the pseudogene TRBV3-2), the J call TRBJ1-2, with a possible D match to TRBD1 (6 bases). This sequence was found in an adult in good health. The sample consisted of peripheral blood, taken on day 0 of AZD1222 vaccination. In DNA, the CDR3 is TGTGCCAGCAGCCATCAGAGGGAAAACAGGGATGGCTACACCTTC. Its protein is CASSHQRENRDGYTF.